This is a list of T cell receptor beta chains from one sample in a study of T cell responses to AZD1222 COVID-19 vaccine. Sequenced by immunoSEQ multiplex PCR; TCRdb stores in-frame clones only, minus some. The table lists roughly 180,000 clones, approximately 89% of them singletons. The sequences come from peripheral blood, collected 28 days after the second AZD1222 dose. Every receptor here comes from an adult who received the AZD1222 COVID-19 vaccine. Both conserved end residues are part of each CDR3.

v_call: TRBV29-1
cdr3_aa: CSVARANEQYF

v_call: TRBV19
cdr3_aa: CASSRGTSGRYEQYF

v_call: TRBV19
cdr3_aa: CASSMTGGAGELFF

v_call: TRBV14
cdr3_aa: CASSFRGEKLFF

v_call: TRBV28
cdr3_aa: CASSLRTVPPGEQYF

v_call: TRBV5-4
cdr3_aa: CASSSSVSLKKETQYF

v_call: TRBV14
cdr3_aa: CASSQELVEGAPGTGELFF

v_call: TRBV18
cdr3_aa: CASSPPTGGNAEQYF

v_call: TRBV9
cdr3_aa: CASSVASGEDTQYF

v_call: TRBV18
cdr3_aa: CASSPAGRQPQHF

v_call: TRBV19
cdr3_aa: CASWGGVDGATEAFF

v_call: TRBV14
cdr3_aa: CASSQASTGLEQYF

v_call: TRBV10-1
cdr3_aa: CASSETPGHRAFF

v_call: TRBV7-3
cdr3_aa: CASSLTGHSSGNTIYF

v_call: TRBV27
cdr3_aa: CASSHRMNTEAFF

v_call: TRBV6-5
cdr3_aa: CASVRRDRENEKLFF

v_call: TRBV4-1
cdr3_aa: CASSQDEVNYGYTF

v_call: TRBV4-2
cdr3_aa: CASSINGDYEQYF